A selection of T cell receptor beta chains follows, all from one sample in a study of blood T cell repertoires in COVID-19. This table comes from immunoSEQ multiplex PCR, and its TCRdb copy is limited to in-frame clones, with some not included. There are some 120,000 clones in the sample; approximately 84% occur only once, and 1.9% lies in the top ten. The sample taken for sequencing was peripheral blood. Receptors originate from an older man with acute or convalescent COVID-19. Each CDR3 is given with its conserved first and last residue. The D gene is left open where the match is weak. For some rows the clone size is stated as once, few or many, or as a class when expanded; others skip it.

TRBV7-9	TRBJ1-1	NA	TRBD1	TGTGCCAGCAGCTTGGACAGGGGGGGAACCATGAACACTGAAGCTTTCTTT	CASSLDRGGTMNTEAFF
TRBV4-2	TRBJ1-5	NA	NA	TGTGCCAGCAGCCAAGATCCGGGGGGAAAGCAGCCCCAGCATTTT	CASSQDPGGKQPQHF
TRBV4-1	TRBJ2-1	NA	NA	TGCGCCAGCAGCCCTAATCCCGATGAGCAGTTCTTC	CASSPNPDEQFF
TRBV4-1	TRBJ1-2	NA	NA	TGCGCCAGCAGCCAAGAGGGGCTGAACAACTATGGCTACACCTTC	CASSQEGLNNYGYTF
TRBV15	TRBJ1-1	NA	NA	TGTGCCACCAGCACAGGGGATCAAGCTTTCTTT	CATSTGDQAFF
TRBV29-1	TRBJ1-1	NA	NA	TGCAGCGCTACATGGGGAGCTGAAGCTTTCTTT	CSATWGAEAFF
TRBV4-1	TRBJ2-6	NA	NA	TGCGCCAGCAGCCAGGCAGTAACAGGGAACGTTCGCTCTGGGGCCAACGTCCTGACTTTC	CASSQAVTGNVRSGANVLTF
TRBV3-1/TRBV3-2	TRBJ2-3	NA	NA	TGTGCCAGCAGGTCGAGCGGAGATACGCAGTATTTT	CASRSSGDTQYF
TRBV10-3	TRBJ1-2	NA	NA	TGTGCCATCAGCCCCTCCCCAGGTTTCAACTATGGCTACACCTTC	CAISPSPGFNYGYTF
TRBV5-6	TRBJ1-2	NA	NA	TGTGCCAGCAGCAAGAGGACTTCCTACACCTTC	CASSKRTSYTF
TRBV28	TRBJ1-2	NA	TRBD1	TGTGCCAGCAGTTCCGGACAGGGGAACTATGGCTACACCTTC	CASSSGQGNYGYTF
TRBV9	TRBJ2-5	NA	TRBD2	TGTGCCAGCAGCGCACAACGCGGGGGGGCTTTGGAGACCCAGTACTTC	CASSAQRGGALETQYF
TRBV19	TRBJ1-1	NA	NA	TGTGCCAGTAGTATAGGCGACAGGCCGAGCACTGAAGCTTTCTTT	CASSIGDRPSTEAFF
TRBV10-3	TRBJ2-5	NA	NA	TGTGCCATCAGTTGGACAGTCCAAGAGACCCAGTACTTC	CAISWTVQETQYF
TRBV10-2	TRBJ2-2	NA	NA	TGCGCCAGCGCCACGCCGGCGGGATTAATCACCGGGGAGCTGTTTTTT	CASATPAGLITGELFF
TRBV28	TRBJ1-4	NA	NA	TGTGCCAGCAGTTTATATGTAGGGCCCCGAGGGGAAAAACTGTTTTTT	CASSLYVGPRGEKLFF
TRBV3-1/TRBV3-2	TRBJ2-7	NA	NA	TGTGCCAGCAGCCAACTTGGAGGGGGGGCGGTGTACGAGCAGTACTTC	CASSQLGGGAVYEQYF
TRBV5-1	TRBJ2-1	once	TRBD1	TGCGCCAGCAGCTTGCCCGACAGGGTCAATGAGCAGTTCTTC	CASSLPDRVNEQFF
TRBV9	TRBJ1-2	NA	NA	TGTGCCAGCAGCCCCCCCCCGGACTCTTCCTATGGCTACACCTTC	CASSPPPDSSYGYTF
TRBV4-1	TRBJ1-5	NA	NA	TGCGCCAGCAGCCAAGATCCGCCCAGCCAGGGCAATCAGCCCCAGCATTTT	CASSQDPPSQGNQPQHF
TRBV4-2	TRBJ2-7	NA	NA	TGTGCCAGCAGCCAGCCACAGGGTACCTACGAGCAGTACTTC	CASSQPQGTYEQYF
TRBV4-1	TRBJ2-2	NA	NA	TGCGCCAGCAGCCAAATTCCCGGGAACACCGGGGAGCTGTTTTTT	CASSQIPGNTGELFF
TRBV5-1	TRBJ1-2	NA	TRBD1	TGCGCCAGCAGCTTCGGACAGGACTATGGCTACACCTTC	CASSFGQDYGYTF
TRBV6-5	TRBJ1-5	NA	TRBD1	TGTGCCAGCAGTTGGACAGGGACCCAGCCCCAGCATTTT	CASSWTGTQPQHF
TRBV4-2	TRBJ1-5	NA	NA	TGTGCCAGCAGCCAGGCGCGGGGGGAGGGCAATCAGCCCCAGCATTTT	CASSQARGEGNQPQHF
TRBV5-4	TRBJ1-2	NA	NA	TGTGCCAACAGCCCGCCCATACCTCAGGACTATGGCTACACCTTC	CANSPPIPQDYGYTF
TRBV5-6	TRBJ2-5	NA	NA	TGTGCCAGCAGCTTGGCCAGGGCGAAGCAAGAGACCCAGTACTTC	CASSLARAKQETQYF
TRBV2	TRBJ1-1	NA	TRBD1	TGTGCCAGCAGCCCTAACAGGGGCGCTTTCTTT	CASSPNRGAFF
TRBV29-1	TRBJ2-3	NA	NA	TGCAGCGTTGAAGCTCGACAGGAGAGCACAGATACGCAGTATTTT	CSVEARQESTDTQYF
TRBV11-2	TRBJ2-7	NA	NA	TGTGCCAGCAGCTTAGATCGGGATAACTACGAGCAGTACTTC	CASSLDRDNYEQYF
TRBV19	TRBJ1-1	NA	TRBD1	TGTGCCAGTAGTCTCCGGGACAGGGGCGGCACTGAAGCTTTCTTT	CASSLRDRGGTEAFF
TRBV11-3	TRBJ2-1	NA	TRBD1	TGTGCCAGCAGCTTAGCCGGACAGGGCCACAATGAGCAGTTCTTC	CASSLAGQGHNEQFF